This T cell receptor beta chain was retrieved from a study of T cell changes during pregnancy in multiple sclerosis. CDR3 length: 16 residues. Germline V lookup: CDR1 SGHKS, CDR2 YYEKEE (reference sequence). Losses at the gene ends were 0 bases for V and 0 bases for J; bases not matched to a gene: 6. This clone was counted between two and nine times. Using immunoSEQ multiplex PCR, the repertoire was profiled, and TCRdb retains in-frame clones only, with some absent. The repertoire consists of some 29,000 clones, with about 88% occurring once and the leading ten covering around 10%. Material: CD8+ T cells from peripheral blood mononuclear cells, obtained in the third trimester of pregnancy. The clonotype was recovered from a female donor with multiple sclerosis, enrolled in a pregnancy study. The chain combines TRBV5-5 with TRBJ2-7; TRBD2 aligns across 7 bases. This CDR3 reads CASSLEGGRPSYEQYF. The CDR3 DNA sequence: TGTGCCAGCAGCTTGGAGGGAGGGAGACCCTCCTACGAGCAGTACTTC.